The clone carrying this T cell receptor (beta chain) was recorded many times. Its antigen is still unknown. From RNA transcripts, TCR beta CDR3 regions were amplified. Carried out on the TCR CDR3, a first-round RT-PCR used the HTBI primer set. TCRdb processed the multiplex PCR reads anew with MiXCR; each CDR3 protein has one entry. This sample carries over 450,000 distinct CDR3 sequences, over 15% of them seen once, and the ten largest clones take approximately 16%. The source of the sample is a study of T cells in Graves' hyperthyroidism and ophthalmopathy. Study-wide findings and caveats: The majority of expanded thyroid clonotypes above 0.001 also appeared in blood.

The source of the PBMCs was 8 to 10 ml of fresh peripheral blood. The CDR3 is made up of 11 amino acids. Trimming stripped 6 bases from V and 3 bases from J, with 8 bases between. The V gene's germline CDR1 is SQVTM and CDR2 ANQGSEA. The chain links TRBV29-1 to TRBJ1-1; D is ambiguous. Sequencing input: blood. The TCR sequence derives from a woman aged 18-35 years with Graves' ophthalmopathy. CDR3 bases: TGCAGCGTAGACTGGGACACTGAAGCTTTCTTT. Protein sequence: CSVDWDTEAFF. Together with reference TRBV29-1 and TRBJ1-1, the CDR3 gives the full variable domain: SAVISQKPSRDICQRGTSLTIQCQVDSQVTMMFWYRQQPGQSLTLIATANQGSEATYESGFVIDKFPISRPNLTFSTLTVSNMSPEDSSIYLCSVDWDTEAFFGQGTRLTVV.